This T cell receptor beta chain was identified during a study of blood T cell repertoires in COVID-19. Using immunoSEQ multiplex PCR, the repertoire was profiled, and TCRdb retains in-frame clones only, with some absent. This sample has approximately 71,000 clones, with 90% found just once. The TCR originated in a woman aged 18-29 years with acute or convalescent COVID-19. Sequencing used peripheral blood.

CDR3 loop: CASRERLAGGKYQETQYF. CDR3 coding DNA: TGTGCCAGCAGAGAACGACTAGCGGGGGGCAAGTACCAAGAGACCCAGTACTTC. The V call is TRBV6-1, the J call TRBJ2-5, with 13 bases identical to TRBD2. Germline CDR1 is MNHNS and CDR2 is SASEGT. The V and J ends lost 6 bases and 0 bases, in that order; junction bases with no gene match: 10. This CDR3 comprises 18 residues.